Listed below are T cell receptor beta chains from one sample, sequenced in a study of beta chain features in type 1 diabetes. Profiling relied on immunoSEQ multiplex PCR, and the TCRdb table lists in-frame clones only, not all of them. This table holds a few hundred thousand clones, roughly 16% found once. The sample was naive CD4+ T cells from blood. These receptors came from a woman under 30 in good health. Both conserved end residues are part of each CDR3. A D gene is named only where the DNA matches it firmly. Not every row has a clone size; where given, it reads once, few, many or a size class.

CDR3	DNA	size	V	D	J
CAWSVRDRVTEKLFF	TGTGCCTGGAGTGTACGGGACAGGGTCACTGAAAAACTGTTTTTT	few	TRBV30	TRBD1	TRBJ1-4
CSVGLTGSYEQYF	TGCAGCGTCGGCCTCACAGGCTCCTACGAGCAGTACTTC	few	TRBV29-1	NA	TRBJ2-7
CSALDSLSGNTIYF	TGCAGCGCCTTGGACAGTCTCTCTGGAAACACCATATATTTT	few	TRBV29-1	NA	TRBJ1-3
CASSEGGQGAHEQYF	TGTGCCAGCAGTGAGGGGGGACAGGGGGCCCACGAGCAGTACTTC	NA	TRBV2	TRBD1	TRBJ2-7
CASSLDRGGNEQFF	TGTGCCAGCAGCTTAGATCGGGGGGGCAATGAGCAGTTCTTC	NA	TRBV7-2	TRBD2	TRBJ2-1
CASSQDGTGSTDTQYF	TGCGCCAGCAGCCAAGATGGTACGGGGAGCACAGATACGCAGTATTTT	NA	TRBV4-3	NA	TRBJ2-3
CASSQDRDRGLSGDTIYF	TGTGCCAGCAGCCAAGATAGAGACAGGGGTTTATCAGGAGACACCATATATTTT	NA	TRBV4-2	TRBD1	TRBJ1-3
CAWSAQGLKLFF	TGTGCCTGGAGTGCCCAGGGTCTAAAACTGTTTTTT	few	TRBV30	NA	TRBJ1-4
CASRGSSQETQYF	TGTGCCAGCAGAGGGAGTTCCCAAGAGACCCAGTACTTC	NA	TRBV6-6	NA	TRBJ2-5
CATSRDRVIGGAEQYF	TGTGCCACCAGCAGAGATCGGGTTATAGGGGGGGCAGAGCAGTACTTC	NA	TRBV15	NA	TRBJ2-7
CASTTPEGFYEQYF	TGTGCCAGCACGACACCGGAGGGCTTTTACGAGCAGTACTTC	NA	TRBV28	NA	TRBJ2-7
CASSVASGSWYEQYF	TGTGCCAGCAGCGTAGCTTCCGGGAGTTGGTACGAGCAGTACTTC	NA	TRBV9	NA	TRBJ2-7
CSVLNSGSYEQYF	TGCAGCGTTCTGAATAGCGGGAGTTACGAGCAGTACTTC	few	TRBV29-1	TRBD2	TRBJ2-7
CASSPGGTATYEQYF	TGTGCCAGTAGTCCGGGCGGGACCGCTACCTACGAGCAGTACTTC	NA	TRBV19	NA	TRBJ2-7
CAWSVHSNGQGYETQYF	TGTGCCTGGAGTGTACATTCTAATGGGCAGGGGTATGAGACCCAGTACTTC	few	TRBV30	NA	TRBJ2-5
CASSPTGTYGYTF	TGTGCCAGCAGCCCGACCGGGACTTACGGCTACACCTTC	NA	TRBV14	NA	TRBJ1-2
CAWSGQGWYGYTF	TGTGCCTGGAGTGGGCAGGGTTGGTATGGCTACACCTTC	NA	TRBV30	NA	TRBJ1-2
CASNVQWPSGNTIYF	TGTGCCAGCAACGTCCAGTGGCCCTCTGGAAACACCATATATTTT	NA	TRBV4-2	NA	TRBJ1-3
CASSLSGGRYEQYF	TGTGCCAGCAGTTTATCTGGGGGCCGATACGAGCAGTACTTC	few	TRBV28	NA	TRBJ2-7
CATSISSYNEQFF	TGTGCCACCAGCATCAGCTCCTACAATGAGCAGTTCTTC	few	TRBV15	NA	TRBJ2-1
CASSENDRVGEQFF	TGTGCCAGCAGCGAAAATGACAGGGTTGGTGAGCAGTTCTTC	NA	TRBV25-1	TRBD1	TRBJ2-1
CASSSQGTSGRLQQYF	TGTGCCAGCAGTTCCCAGGGGACTAGCGGGAGGTTACAGCAGTACTTC	NA	TRBV27	TRBD2	TRBJ2-7
CASSYAGSNYGYTF	TGTGCCAGCAGTTACGCAGGTAGTAACTATGGCTACACCTTC	NA	TRBV6-5	NA	TRBJ1-2
CSVEYPTSDTQYF	TGCAGCGTTGAATACCCTACCTCCGATACGCAGTATTTT	NA	TRBV29-1	NA	TRBJ2-3
CASSFSRQGADEQYF	TGTGCCAGCAGCTTTTCGAGACAGGGTGCAGACGAGCAGTACTTC	few	TRBV7-9	TRBD1	TRBJ2-7
CASSFQGNTEAFF	TGTGCCAGCAGCTTTCAGGGGAACACTGAAGCTTTCTTT	few	TRBV7-3	NA	TRBJ1-1
CASSLRGGANVLTF	TGTGCCAGCAGTTTAAGAGGAGGGGCCAACGTCCTGACTTTC	NA	TRBV28	NA	TRBJ2-6